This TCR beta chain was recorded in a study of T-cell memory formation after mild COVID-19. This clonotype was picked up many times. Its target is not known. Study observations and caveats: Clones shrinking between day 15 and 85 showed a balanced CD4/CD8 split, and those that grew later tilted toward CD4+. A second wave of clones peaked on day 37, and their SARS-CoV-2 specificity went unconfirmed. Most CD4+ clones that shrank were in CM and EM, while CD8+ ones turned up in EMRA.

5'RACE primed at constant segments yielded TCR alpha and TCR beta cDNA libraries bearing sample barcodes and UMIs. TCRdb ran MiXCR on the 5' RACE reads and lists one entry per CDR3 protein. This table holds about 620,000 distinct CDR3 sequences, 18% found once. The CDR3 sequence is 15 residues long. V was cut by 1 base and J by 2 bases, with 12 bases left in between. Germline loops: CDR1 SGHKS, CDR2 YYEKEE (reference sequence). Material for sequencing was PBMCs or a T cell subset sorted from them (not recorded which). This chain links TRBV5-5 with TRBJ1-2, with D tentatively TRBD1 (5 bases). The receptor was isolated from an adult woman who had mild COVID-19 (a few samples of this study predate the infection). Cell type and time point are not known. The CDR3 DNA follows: TGTGCCAGCAGCTTGCAGAGGGGTTTAAACTATGGCTACACCTTC. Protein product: CASSLQRGLNYGYTF. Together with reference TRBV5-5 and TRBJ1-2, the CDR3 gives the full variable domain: DAGVTQSPTHLIKTRGQQVTLRCSPISGHKSVSWYQQVLGQGPQFIFQYYEKEERGRGNFPDRFSARQFPNYSSELNVNALLLGDSALYLCASSLQRGLNYGYTFGSGTRLTVV.